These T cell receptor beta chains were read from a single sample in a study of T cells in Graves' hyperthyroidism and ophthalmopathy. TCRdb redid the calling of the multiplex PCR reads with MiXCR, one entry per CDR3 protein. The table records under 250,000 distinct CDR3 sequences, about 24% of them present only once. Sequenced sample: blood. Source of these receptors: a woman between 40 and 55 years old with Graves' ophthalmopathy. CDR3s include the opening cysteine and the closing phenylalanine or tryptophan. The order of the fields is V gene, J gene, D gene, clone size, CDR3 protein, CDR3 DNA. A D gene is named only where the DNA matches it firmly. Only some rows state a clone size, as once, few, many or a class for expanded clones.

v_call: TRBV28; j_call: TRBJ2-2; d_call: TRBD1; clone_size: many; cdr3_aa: CASSPPLGLTGVTGELFF; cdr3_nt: TGTGCCAGCAGCCCCCCGTTGGGGTTAACAGGGGTCACCGGGGAGCTGTTTTTT
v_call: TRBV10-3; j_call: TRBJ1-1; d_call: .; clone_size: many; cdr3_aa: CAISSGEDTEAFF; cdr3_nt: TGTGCCATCAGCAGCGGGGAAGACACTGAAGCTTTCTTT
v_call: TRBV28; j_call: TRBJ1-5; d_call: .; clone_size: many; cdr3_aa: CASGQAGNRPQHF; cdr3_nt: TGTGCCAGCGGGCAGGCCGGTAATCGGCCCCAGCATTTT
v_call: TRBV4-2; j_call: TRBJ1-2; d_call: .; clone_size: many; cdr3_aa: CASSQELEVQGRVGYTF; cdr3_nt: TGTGCCAGCAGCCAAGAGTTGGAGGTTCAGGGGAGGGTTGGCTACACCTTC
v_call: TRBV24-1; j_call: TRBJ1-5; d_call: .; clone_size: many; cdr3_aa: CATSEAGGGNQPQHF; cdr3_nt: TGTGCCACCAGTGAGGCGGGGGGCGGCAATCAGCCCCAGCATTTT
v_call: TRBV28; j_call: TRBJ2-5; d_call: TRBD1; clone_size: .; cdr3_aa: CASSPSTGVRETQYF; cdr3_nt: TGTGCCAGCAGTCCATCGACAGGGGTCCGGGAGACCCAGTACTTC
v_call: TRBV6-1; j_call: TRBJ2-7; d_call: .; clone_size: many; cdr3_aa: CASSDRLGAPYEQYF; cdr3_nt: TGTGCCAGCAGCGACCGATTAGGGGCCCCCTACGAGCAGTACTTC
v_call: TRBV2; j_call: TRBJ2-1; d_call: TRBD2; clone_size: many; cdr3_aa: CASIAGTSGNNEQFF; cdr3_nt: TGTGCCAGCATCGCCGGGACTAGCGGGAACAATGAGCAGTTCTTC
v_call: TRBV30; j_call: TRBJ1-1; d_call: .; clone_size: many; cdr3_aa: CAWSRDIRSSMNTEAFF; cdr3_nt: TGTGCCTGGAGCCGGGACATTCGGAGTTCGATGAACACTGAAGCTTTCTTT
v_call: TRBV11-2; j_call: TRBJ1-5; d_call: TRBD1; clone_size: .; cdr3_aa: CASSSEDRPSNQPQHF; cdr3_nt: TGTGCCAGCAGCTCAGAGGACAGGCCGAGCAATCAGCCCCAGCATTTT
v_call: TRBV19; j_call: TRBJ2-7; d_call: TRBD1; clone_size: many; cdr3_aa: CASSTRDRVYEQYF; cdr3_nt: TGTGCCAGTAGTACTCGGGACAGAGTCTACGAGCAGTACTTC
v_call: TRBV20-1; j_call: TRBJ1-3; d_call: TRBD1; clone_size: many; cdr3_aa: CSARPPGQGVGNTIYF; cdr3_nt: TGCAGTGCTAGACCTCCGGGACAGGGGGTTGGAAACACCATATATTTT
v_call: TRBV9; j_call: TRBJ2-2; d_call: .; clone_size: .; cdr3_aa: CANSFSRTTTGELFF; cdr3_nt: TGTGCCAACAGCTTCAGTCGTACCACAACCGGGGAGCTGTTTTTT
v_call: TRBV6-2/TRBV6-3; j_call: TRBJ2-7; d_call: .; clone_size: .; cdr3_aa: CASSYAGQLPHEQYF; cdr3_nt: TGTGCCAGCAGTTACGCGGGACAACTCCCCCACGAGCAGTACTTC
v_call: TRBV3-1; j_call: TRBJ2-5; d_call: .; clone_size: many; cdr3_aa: CASRDWGEETQYF; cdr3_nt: TGTGCCAGCAGGGATTGGGGTGAAGAGACCCAGTACTTC
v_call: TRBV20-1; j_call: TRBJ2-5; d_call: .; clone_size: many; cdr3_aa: CSARWTRGDRQEAQYF; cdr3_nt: TGCAGTGCTAGATGGACCAGGGGGGATCGGCAAGAGGCCCAGTACTTC
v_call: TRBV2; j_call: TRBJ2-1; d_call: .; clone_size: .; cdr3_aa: CASSGSRATYNEQFF; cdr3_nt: TGTGCCAGCAGTGGTTCCAGGGCAACCTACAATGAGCAGTTCTTC
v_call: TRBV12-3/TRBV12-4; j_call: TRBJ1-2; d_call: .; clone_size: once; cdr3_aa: CASSVATYGYTF; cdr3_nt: TGTGCCAGCAGCGTTGCCACCTATGGCTACACCTTC
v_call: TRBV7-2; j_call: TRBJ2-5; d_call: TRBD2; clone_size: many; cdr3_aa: CASSPEGASGRARGETQYF; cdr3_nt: TGTGCCAGCAGCCCAGAGGGGGCTAGCGGGAGGGCCAGGGGGGAGACCCAGTACTTC
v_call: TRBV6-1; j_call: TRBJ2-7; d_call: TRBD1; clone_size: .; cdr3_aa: CASSPTGQGIEQYF; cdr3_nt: TGTGCCAGCAGCCCCACAGGACAGGGAATTGAGCAGTACTTC
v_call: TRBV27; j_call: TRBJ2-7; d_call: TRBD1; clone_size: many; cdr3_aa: CASSSPGQGSDEQYF; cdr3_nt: TGTGCCAGCAGTTCTCCGGGACAGGGGAGCGACGAGCAGTACTTC
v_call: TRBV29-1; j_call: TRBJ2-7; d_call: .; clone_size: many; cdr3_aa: CSVDGGMGVGEQYF; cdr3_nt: TGCAGCGTTGACGGGGGAATGGGCGTTGGCGAGCAGTACTTC
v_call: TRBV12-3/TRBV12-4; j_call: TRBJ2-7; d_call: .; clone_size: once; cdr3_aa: CASSPLGGTYEQYF; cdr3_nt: TGTGCCAGCAGCCCCCTTGGAGGGACCTACGAGCAGTACTTC
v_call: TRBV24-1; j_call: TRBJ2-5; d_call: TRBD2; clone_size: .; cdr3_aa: CASSYGTSGRETQYF; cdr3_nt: TGTGCCAGCAGTTATGGGACTAGCGGGAGAGAGACCCAGTACTTC
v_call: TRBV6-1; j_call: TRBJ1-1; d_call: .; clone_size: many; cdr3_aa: CASSGVGGTEAFF; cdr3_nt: TGTGCCAGCAGTGGAGTAGGGGGCACTGAAGCTTTCTTT